This entry is about one TCR beta chain. This specimen belongs to a study of cytomegalovirus exposure and HLA in healthy donors. PCR employed 60 Vbeta and 13 Jbeta primers. The repertoire was sequenced with immunoSEQ multiplex PCR; TCRdb's copy has only in-frame clones and lacks some. This sample has approximately 40,000 clones, with approximately 66% found just once. The CDR3 runs 14 residues. V gave up 7 bases and J gave up 5 bases; unmatched junction bases: 5. CDR1 and CDR2 (germline): LNHDA, SQIVND (reference sequence). This sequence was found in a man aged 45-65 years in good health and CMV-seropositive. The chain has TRBV19 and TRBJ1-5; 10 bases align to TRBD1. The sample was PBMCs. The CDR3 nucleotides are TGTGCCAGTAACCTGGGACAGGGGCATCAGCCCCAGCATTTT. Its translation: CASNLGQGHQPQHF. The full variable domain, completed using reference TRBV19 and TRBJ1-5, is DGGITQSPKYLFRKEGQNVTLSCEQNLNHDAMYWYRQDPGQGLRLIYYSQIVNDFQKGDIAEGYSVSREKKESFPLTVTSAQKNPTAFYLCASNLGQGHQPQHFGDGTRLSIL.